Listed below are T cell receptor beta chains from one sample, sequenced in a study of shared clonotypes between healthy human individuals. Repertoires were generated with immunoSEQ multiplex PCR, while TCRdb's copy carries only in-frame clones and drops some. Of fewer than 650,000 clones detected, 76% appear once; the ten largest clones hold 13%. What was sequenced was PBMCs. The receptors were sampled from a woman aged 40 to 50 in good health. Some clones in this sample may be carry-over from other donors' samples. The CDR3 runs from the conserved cysteine through the conserved F or W. D genes are given only for firm matches. For some rows the clone size is stated as once, few or many, or as a class when expanded; others skip it.

abundance	v_gene	d_gene	j_gene	CDR3aa	CDR3nt
few	TRBV7-9	NA	TRBJ2-1	CASRNAGPKYNEQFF	TGTGCCAGCAGGAACGCAGGACCAAAGTACAATGAGCAGTTCTTC
NA	TRBV28	NA	TRBJ2-7	CASSAPATREQYF	TGTGCCAGCAGTGCCCCCGCGACGCGCGAGCAGTACTTC
NA	TRBV5-1	TRBD1	TRBJ1-2	CASTPGEGAQRGYTF	TGCGCCAGCACCCCAGGAGAGGGGGCGCAACGGGGCTACACCTTC
once	TRBV6-1	TRBD1	TRBJ2-2	CASSAGTGGNTGELFF	TGTGCCAGCAGTGCCGGGACAGGGGGTAACACCGGGGAGCTGTTTTTT
NA	TRBV29-1	TRBD2	TRBJ2-2	CSVELGASGTGELFF	TGCAGCGTTGAATTAGGGGCTAGCGGCACCGGGGAGCTGTTTTTT
NA	TRBV7-3	NA	TRBJ2-5	CASSLTIQETQYF	TGTGCCAGCAGCTTAACCATACAAGAGACCCAGTACTTC
NA	TRBV5-6	NA	TRBJ1-1	CASSLAASTANTEAFF	TGTGCCAGCAGCTTGGCCGCTAGTACGGCGAACACTGAAGCTTTCTTT
once	TRBV5-1	TRBD2	TRBJ2-7	CASSLRLAGVYKQYF	TGCGCCAGCAGCTTACGTCTAGCGGGAGTCTACAAGCAGTACTTC
once	TRBV7-2	TRBD2	TRBJ2-7	CASSLRASGYEQYF	TGTGCCAGCAGCTTAAGGGCTAGCGGATACGAGCAGTACTTC
NA	TRBV15	TRBD2	TRBJ2-7	CATGAGGHPGSYEQYF	TGTGCCACTGGAGCGGGAGGTCATCCGGGGTCCTACGAGCAGTACTTC
NA	TRBV30	TRBD2	TRBJ2-3	CAWSVGGRRPDTQYF	TGTGCCTGGAGTGTAGGCGGGAGGCGGCCAGATACGCAGTATTTT
NA	TRBV7-9	TRBD1	TRBJ1-4	CASSLVAHRGREKLFF	TGTGCCAGCAGCTTAGTTGCCCACAGGGGTCGGGAAAAACTGTTTTTT
NA	TRBV18	NA	TRBJ2-7	CASSPDAYSYEQYF	TGTGCCAGCTCACCCGACGCCTACTCCTACGAGCAGTACTTT
few	TRBV7-9	NA	TRBJ1-1	CASSLGEYVEAFF	TGTGCCAGCAGCTTAGGGGAATATGTTGAAGCTTTCTTT
NA	TRBV7-2	NA	TRBJ1-4	CASSLGRRNEKLFF	TGTGCCAGCAGCTTAGGACGGCGTAATGAAAAACTGTTTTTT
NA	TRBV7-9	TRBD1	TRBJ2-3	CASSWRHGQEPNTQYF	TGTGCCAGCAGCTGGCGCCACGGACAGGAACCGAATACGCAGTATTTT
NA	TRBV19	NA	TRBJ1-1	CASSIGASPPTEAFF	TGTGCCAGTAGTATAGGTGCCTCTCCGCCCACTGAAGCTTTCTTT
many	TRBV29-1	NA	TRBJ2-2	CSVDKGNTGELFF	TGCAGCGTTGACAAGGGGAACACCGGGGAGCTGTTTTTT
NA	TRBV28	TRBD1	TRBJ1-1	CASSPGGRYTEAFF	TGTGCCAGCAGTCCAGGGGGAAGGTACACTGAAGCTTTCTTT
NA	TRBV11-2	NA	TRBJ1-1	CASSLDSLGGTEAFF	TGTGCCAGCAGCTTGGATAGCCTAGGAGGCACTGAAGCTTTCTTT
NA	TRBV11-1	TRBD2	TRBJ2-2	CASSSFGLAENTGELFF	TGTGCCAGCAGCTCCTTCGGACTAGCGGAGAACACCGGGGAGCTGTTTTTT
few	TRBV6-5	TRBD2	TRBJ2-3	CASSPGAGVTDTQYF	TGTGCCAGCAGTCCCGGTGCGGGAGTAACAGATACGCAGTATTTT
NA	TRBV15	TRBD2	TRBJ2-7	CATSRGFGLAGATYEQYF	TGTGCCACCAGCAGAGGTTTCGGACTAGCGGGAGCGACTTACGAGCAGTACTTC
NA	TRBV4-1	NA	TRBJ2-2	CASSQGTTGELFF	TGCGCCAGCAGCCAAGGAACTACCGGGGAGCTGTTTTTT
NA	TRBV29-1	TRBD1	TRBJ2-2	CSVRTGGAGELFF	TGCAGCGTTAGGACAGGGGGCGCCGGGGAGCTGTTTTTT
NA	TRBV7-3	NA	TRBJ1-2	CASSLMEGSGYTF	TGTGCCAGCAGCTTGATGGAGGGAAGTGGCTACACCTTC
once	TRBV30	TRBD2	TRBJ2-2	CALLAGGPAGELFF	TGTGCCTTATTAGCGGGAGGGCCCGCCGGGGAGCTGTTTTTT
NA	TRBV27	TRBD1	TRBJ1-5	CASSRLVGQGWQPQHF	TGTGCCAGCAGCCGCCTTGTTGGACAGGGGTGGCAGCCCCAGCATTTT
few	TRBV5-1	TRBD1	TRBJ2-7	CASSPTRQGWEQYF	TGCGCCAGCAGCCCTACCAGACAGGGTTGGGAGCAGTACTTC
few	TRBV5-1	TRBD2	TRBJ2-4	CASSTAASGRNIQYF	TGCGCCAGCAGCACCGCGGCTAGCGGGAGAAACATTCAGTACTTC
NA	TRBV30	NA	TRBJ2-1	CAWSVIAVYNEQFF	TGTGCCTGGAGTGTAATTGCAGTCTACAATGAGCAGTTCTTC
NA	TRBV6-1	NA	TRBJ1-2	CASSELSKNYGYTF	TGTGCCAGCAGTGAGTTAAGCAAGAACTATGGCTACACCTTC
NA	TRBV4-3	TRBD2	TRBJ2-1	CASSQDALAVYNEQFF	TGCGCCAGCAGCCAAGACGCACTAGCGGTTTACAATGAGCAGTTCTTC
NA	TRBV7-9	NA	TRBJ2-5	CATAMFRGTQYF	TGTGCCACCGCAATGTTCCGAGGGACCCAGTACTTC
NA	TRBV11-2	NA	TRBJ2-3	CASSLWVADTQYF	TGTGCCAGCAGCTTATGGGTCGCCGATACGCAGTATTTT
NA	TRBV6-5	NA	TRBJ2-6	CASSAPGANVLTF	TGTGCCAGCAGCGCACCTGGGGCCAACGTCCTGACTTTC
NA	TRBV5-1	TRBD2	TRBJ2-3	CASSLELAGSDTQYF	TGCGCCAGCAGCTTGGAACTAGCGGGATCAGATACGCAGTATTTT